This TCR beta chain was identified during a study of blood T cell repertoires in COVID-19. Study at large: Material from acute and convalescent COVID-19 was sourced from the United States, Italy and Spain. PBMCs, B-cell-depleted T cells, or T cells provided the cDNA or gDNA that made up the material.

Per the study methods: Estimated nucleated cell counts came from reference gene primer amplification. Produced via immunoSEQ multiplex PCR; TCRdb's table is partial and in-frame only. The V and J calls and clone size were taken over from that table, and D and trimming were inferred from the DNA. The sample has under 250,000 clones, roughly four fifths seen once. With 3 bases clipped from V and 8 bases from J, the junction kept 12 bases outside the gene matches. CDR3 length: 15 residues. Germline V gives CDR1 MNHEY, CDR2 SMNVEV (reference sequence). Specimen: peripheral blood. The sequence derives from a man aged 50 to 60 with active or convalescent COVID-19. This chain links TRBV27 with TRBJ1-1; 7 bases agree with TRBD1. The CDR3 coding sequence is TGTGCCAGCAGTTTCTTCGGACAGGCCCGAACAGAAGCTTTCTTT. Protein: CASSFFGQARTEAFF.